Listed below are T cell receptor beta chains from one sample, sequenced in a study of cytomegalovirus exposure and HLA in healthy donors. Generated by immunoSEQ multiplex PCR, the TCRdb table keeps only in-frame clones and is missing some. Here the sample spans about 43,000 clones, roughly 51% being singletons. Sequencing input: PBMCs. Receptors originate from a man aged 60 to 75 in good health and CMV-seronegative. CDR3s include the opening cysteine and the closing phenylalanine or tryptophan. The D gene is left open where the match is weak. Only part of the rows carry a size: once, few, many, or a class if the clone is expanded.

size: -; J: TRBJ1-1; V: TRBV6-1; D: TRBD1; DNA: TGTGCCAGCAGTGCACAACAGGGGGCGAACACTGAAGCTTTCTTT; CDR3: CASSAQQGANTEAFF
size: -; J: TRBJ1-1; V: TRBV28; D: -; DNA: TGTGCCAGCAGTGTTATAGGAGGGGTGAACACTGAAGCTTTCTTT; CDR3: CASSVIGGVNTEAFF
size: -; J: TRBJ1-2; V: TRBV7-2; D: TRBD1; DNA: TGTGCCAGCAGTCTTGACAGGGGCTATGGCTACACCTTC; CDR3: CASSLDRGYGYTF
size: -; J: TRBJ1-1; V: TRBV25-1; D: -; DNA: TGTGCCAGCAGTGGTAGAGGGAACACTGAAGCTTTCTTT; CDR3: CASSGRGNTEAFF
size: -; J: TRBJ2-1; V: TRBV5-1; D: -; DNA: TGCGCCAGCAGCTCACACAGCTACAATGAGCAGTTCTTC; CDR3: CASSSHSYNEQFF
size: -; J: TRBJ2-7; V: TRBV11-2; D: -; DNA: TGTGCCAGCAGCTTAGTCAGCCGGGCCTACGAGCAGTACTTC; CDR3: CASSLVSRAYEQYF
size: -; J: TRBJ2-1; V: TRBV19; D: -; DNA: TGTGCCAGTAGTATTGGGGCGGAGTACAATGAGCAGTTCTTC; CDR3: CASSIGAEYNEQFF
size: -; J: TRBJ1-1; V: TRBV15; D: -; DNA: TGTGCCACCAGCAGACCCCCCGGGATTGAAGCTTTCTTT; CDR3: CATSRPPGIEAFF
size: -; J: TRBJ2-3; V: TRBV7-6; D: TRBD2; DNA: TGTGCCAGCAGCTTGACGACTAGCGGGAGGGCCGGGTGGGTCCCAGATACGCAGTATTTT; CDR3: CASSLTTSGRAGWVPDTQYF
size: -; J: TRBJ2-7; V: TRBV5-1; D: TRBD1; DNA: TGCGCCAGCAGCTTGGAAGGACAGGGGGCGAGAAGGTACCTCTACGAGCAGTACTTC; CDR3: CASSLEGQGARRYLYEQYF
size: few; J: TRBJ1-5; V: TRBV30; D: -; DNA: TGTGCCTGGAGATTAAAGGGGGTGGCTCATCAGCCCCAGCATTTT; CDR3: CAWRLKGVAHQPQHF
size: -; J: TRBJ1-5; V: TRBV29-1; D: TRBD1; DNA: TGCAGCGTGATTGTGACAGGGGGCCCCACTCAGCCCCAGCATTTT; CDR3: CSVIVTGGPTQPQHF
size: -; J: TRBJ2-7; V: TRBV7-3; D: -; DNA: TGTGCCAGCAGCCAAACAGGGTACCGCGAGCAGTACTTC; CDR3: CASSQTGYREQYF
size: -; J: TRBJ2-5; V: TRBV2; D: TRBD2; DNA: TGTGCCAGCAGTCGGACTAGCGGGCAAGAGACCCAGTACTTC; CDR3: CASSRTSGQETQYF
size: -; J: TRBJ2-7; V: TRBV28; D: TRBD2; DNA: TGTGCCAGCATCTCGACTAGCGGGAGTCCCTACGAGCAGTACTTC; CDR3: CASISTSGSPYEQYF
size: -; J: TRBJ2-1; V: TRBV28; D: TRBD2; DNA: TGTGCCAGCAGTTCTTGGCAGCTAGCGGGAGGAAACAATGAGCAGTTCTTC; CDR3: CASSSWQLAGGNNEQFF
size: many; J: TRBJ2-1; V: TRBV7-3; D: -; DNA: TGTGCCAGCAGCTTAACACAGATCAATGAGCAGTTCTTC; CDR3: CASSLTQINEQFF
size: -; J: TRBJ2-1; V: TRBV29-1; D: TRBD2; DNA: TGCAGCGTTGATAAAGCGGGAGTCTACAATGAGCAGTTCTTC; CDR3: CSVDKAGVYNEQFF
size: -; J: TRBJ1-3; V: TRBV19; D: -; DNA: TGTGCCAGTAGTATACCCCTCACGGGGACCATATATTTT; CDR3: CASSIPLTGTIYF
size: -; J: TRBJ1-2; V: TRBV4-2; D: TRBD1; DNA: TGTGCCAGCAGCCAAGGAGACAGGGATGTCGATGGCTACACCTTC; CDR3: CASSQGDRDVDGYTF